The 9 T cell receptor beta chains below were found in one sample sequenced in a study of T cell repertoires in cytomegalovirus infection. TCRdb reanalysed the reads using MiXCR and keeps one entry per CDR3 protein. The sample lists approximately 500,000 distinct CDR3 sequences; 30% to 35% were seen once. These TCRs are of unknown antigen specificity. The specimen was cultured PBMCs, collected from culture after CMV antigen stimulation. The receptor source for this set is a human donor in good health (CMV status not recorded). Some clones in this sample may be carry-over from other donors' samples.

This clonotype was seen just once. The chain uses TRBV6-6 and TRBJ1-4; 10 bases are shared with TRBD1. Germline CDR1 and CDR2: MNHNY and SVGAGI (reference sequence). CDR3 size: 15 residues. V was pared by 2 bases and J by 8 bases, with 5 bases of the junction left unmatched. DNA of the CDR3: TGTGCCAGCAGTTACGTGACAGGGGGCGAAGAAAAACTGTTTTTT. This encodes CASSYVTGGEEKLFF.

For the CDR3, the DNA is TGTGCCAGCAGCTCGAGGGGGGCATCGATTGTAGAGACCCAGTACTTC. It codes for CASSSRGASIVETQYF. The chain carries TRBV7-6 and TRBJ2-5, with D tentatively TRBD1 or TRBD2 (6 bases each). V was trimmed by 4 bases and J by 4 bases, leaving 19 bases between them. CDR1 and CDR2 from the germline V gene are SGHVS and FNYEAQ. The CDR3 sequence is 16 residues long.

The rearrangement links TRBV28 to TRBJ2-1; 7 bases line up with TRBD1. This CDR3 has 14 amino acids. The V and J ends lost 5 bases and 9 bases, in that order; junction bases with no gene match: 10. The germline V gene encodes CDR1 MDHEN and CDR2 SYDVKM. CDR3 sequence: CASSPRQGQGEQFF. In DNA form, the CDR3 reads TGTGCCAGCAGTCCGAGACAGGGTCAGGGTGAGCAGTTCTTC.

This chain connects TRBV7-2 to TRBJ1-1; the D is unclear. The CDR3 spans 17 residues. V dropped 1 base and J dropped 6 bases, with 21 bases sitting between them. CDR1 and CDR2 from the germline V gene are SGHTA and FQGNSA. CDR3 DNA: TGTGCCAGCAGCTTAGACGAGGTTCGTCGGGGTGGGGCTGAAGCTTTCTTT. This translates into CASSLDEVRRGGAEAFF. The full variable domain, completed using reference TRBV7-2 and TRBJ1-1, is GAGVSQSPSNKVTEKGKDVELRCDPISGHTALYWYRQSLGQGLEFLIYFQGNSAPDKSGLPSDRFSAERTGGSVSTLTIQRTQQEDSAVYLCASSLDEVRRGGAEAFFGQGTRLTVV.

The V gene is TRBV18, the J gene TRBJ2-5, with TRBD1 as a possible D gene (5 bases). The germline CDR1 and CDR2 sequences are KGHSH and LQKENI. This CDR3 spans 15 amino acids. Trimming shortened V by 1 base and J by 3 bases, and 12 bases separated the two germline ends. The CDR3 spells CASSPQRGLEETQYF. CDR3 in DNA: TGTGCCAGCTCACCACAAAGGGGCCTTGAAGAGACCCAGTACTTC.

This clonotype was observed a single time. Its ends do not fully match the called genes, so a read error is possible. The chain uses TRBV7-2 and TRBJ2-1; D remains ambiguous. Germline V gene sequence: CDR1 SGHTA, CDR2 FQGNSA. This CDR3 is built from 14 residues. The DNA of the CDR3 is TGTGCCAGCAGCCCTCCCCCCACTTCAAATGAGCAGTTGTTC. Protein product: CASSPPPTSNEQLF. The variable domain in full, with the rest retrieved from reference TRBV7-2 and TRBJ2-1, is GAGVSQSPSNKVTEKGKDVELRCDPISGHTALYWYRQSLGQGLEFLIYFQGNSAPDKSGLPSDRFSAERTGGSVSTLTIQRTQQEDSAVYLCASSPPPTSNEQLFGPGTRLTVL.

The J gene is TRBJ2-5, the V gene TRBV4-1; 8 bases map to TRBD2. Looked up from germline, CDR1 is MGHRA and CDR2 is YSYEKL. V lost 6 bases and J lost 4; bases outside the gene matches: 7. This CDR3 region has 14 residues. DNA for the CDR3: TGCGCCAGCAGATCGCTAGCGGGCCTAGAGACCCAGTACTTC. Protein: CASRSLAGLETQYF.

Note on this clonotype: A much larger clone differs by one base, so this may be a read error. This CDR3 is missing its conserved last phenylalanine or tryptophan, likely due to a read error. V is TRBV7-2 and J is TRBJ2-7; 7 bases fit TRBD2. V lost 5 bases, J lost 2 bases, and 15 bases stayed unmatched. Germline V gene sequence: CDR1 SGHTA, CDR2 FQGNSA. The CDR3 extends over 17 amino acids. The CDR3 reads CASSKGSGGRIPYEQYS. CDR3 DNA sequence: TGTGCCAGCAGCAAAGGCAGCGGCGGGAGAATCCCCTACGAGCAGTACTCC.

The J gene is TRBJ2-4, the V gene TRBV6-6, with 9 bases lining up with TRBD1. From germline, CDR1 is MNHNY and CDR2 SVGAGI (reference sequence). The CDR3 contains 16 residues. J lost 8 bases, V lost 5 bases, and 13 bases had no gene match. The CDR3 sequence: CASSPQGTGSSHIQYF. Written as DNA, the CDR3 is TGTGCCAGCAGTCCCCAAGGGACAGGGTCATCACACATTCAGTACTTC.